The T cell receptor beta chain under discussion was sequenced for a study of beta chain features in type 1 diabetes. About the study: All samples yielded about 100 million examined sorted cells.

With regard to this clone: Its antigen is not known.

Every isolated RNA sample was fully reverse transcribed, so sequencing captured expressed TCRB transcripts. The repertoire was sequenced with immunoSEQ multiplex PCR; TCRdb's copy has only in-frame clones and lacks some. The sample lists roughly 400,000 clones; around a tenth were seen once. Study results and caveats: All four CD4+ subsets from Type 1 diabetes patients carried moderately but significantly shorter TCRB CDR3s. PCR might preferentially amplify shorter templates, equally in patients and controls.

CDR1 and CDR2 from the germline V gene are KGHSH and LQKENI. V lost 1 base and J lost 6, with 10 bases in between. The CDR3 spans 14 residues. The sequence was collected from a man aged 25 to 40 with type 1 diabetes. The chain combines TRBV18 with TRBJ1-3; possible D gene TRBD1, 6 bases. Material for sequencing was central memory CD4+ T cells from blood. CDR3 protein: CASSPRTDSNTIYF. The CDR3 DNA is TGTGCCAGCTCACCACGGACAGACTCAAACACCATATATTTT.